This T cell receptor (beta chain) was profiled in a study of shared clonotypes between healthy human individuals. Naive CD8 cells comprised CD45RO-negative, CCR7-positively selected cells, excluding terminally differentiated effector memory CD45RA+ cells. As to this clone: What it binds is not known.

Germline CDR1 and CDR2: MDHEN and SYDVKM. The CDR3 sequence is 12 residues long. The ends were cut back, 6 bases at V and 4 bases at J, with 7 bases in the middle. Findings and limits, study-wide: A handful of donors shared about 4.8% of their naive CD4 clonotypes. Sequencing depth was predicted to influence how clonotypes are shared among donors.

The repertoire was sequenced with immunoSEQ multiplex PCR; TCRdb's copy has only in-frame clones and lacks some. The sample yields about 820,000 clones, around 93% seen once. The receptor comes from a man aged 30 to 45 in good health. The rearrangement links TRBV28 to TRBJ2-1; D uncertain. The sequencing sample was made of naive CD8+ T cells sorted from blood. The CDR3 here is CASRPVYNEQFF. CDR3 sequence (DNA): TGTGCCAGCAGACCCGTATACAATGAGCAGTTCTTC.